This is a list of T cell receptor beta chains from one sample in a study of cytomegalovirus exposure and HLA in healthy donors. The repertoire was sequenced with immunoSEQ multiplex PCR; TCRdb's copy has only in-frame clones and lacks some. The sample yields approximately 120,000 clones, about 84% seen once. Input material: PBMCs. The source of these receptors is a man aged 35 to 55 in good health and CMV-seronegative. The CDR3 runs from the conserved cysteine through the conserved F or W. A D gene is named only where the DNA matches it firmly. Clone size is stated in some rows and not others, as once, few, many or a class when expanded.

D gene,clone size,J gene,V gene,CDR3 protein,CDR3 DNA
NA,once,TRBJ2-1,TRBV5-6,CASRDPTYNEQFF,TGTGCCAGCCGGGATCCTACCTACAATGAGCAGTTCTTC
NA,few,TRBJ2-7,TRBV5-4,CASSQIGQYYEQYF,TGTGCCAGCAGCCAGATAGGACAGTACTACGAGCAGTACTTC
NA,NA,TRBJ2-7,TRBV7-9,CASSLTLPGDNEQYF,TGTGCCAGCAGCTTGACTCTGCCAGGGGACAACGAGCAGTACTTC
NA,NA,TRBJ1-4,TRBV15,CATSRGRKNEKLFF,TGTGCCACCAGCAGAGGCAGGAAGAATGAAAAACTGTTTTTT
TRBD1,NA,TRBJ1-4,TRBV2,CASSERQGTEKLFF,TGTGCCAGCAGTGAAAGACAGGGAACTGAAAAACTGTTTTTT
TRBD1,few,TRBJ2-7,TRBV5-8,CASSPDHGTGSYEQYF,TGTGCCAGCAGCCCGGACCACGGGACAGGCTCCTACGAGCAGTACTTC
NA,NA,TRBJ2-1,TRBV19,CAISEGEHNEQFF,TGTGCCATCTCCGAAGGGGAACACAATGAGCAGTTCTTC
TRBD1,NA,TRBJ2-1,TRBV4-3,CASSQDLDRGSYNEQFF,TGCGCCAGCAGCCAAGACCTAGACAGGGGCTCCTACAATGAGCAGTTCTTC
NA,NA,TRBJ2-3,TRBV7-3,CASSLVPGSADTQYF,TGTGCCAGCAGCTTAGTCCCCGGTAGCGCAGATACGCAGTATTTT
NA,NA,TRBJ2-1,TRBV11-3,CASSLAGESYNEQFF,TGTGCCAGCAGCTTAGCGGGGGAATCCTACAATGAGCAGTTCTTC
NA,NA,TRBJ1-1,TRBV15,CATSRAIRTPNTEAFF,TGTGCCACCAGCAGAGCGATCAGGACTCCGAACACTGAAGCTTTCTTT
TRBD2,NA,TRBJ2-1,TRBV29-1,CSVEGTSGALSYNEQFF,TGCAGCGTTGAAGGCACTAGCGGGGCCCTCTCCTACAATGAGCAGTTCTTC
NA,NA,TRBJ1-5,TRBV4-1,CASSQDLSTGFQPQHF,TGCGCCAGCAGCCAAGACCTGAGTACAGGGTTTCAGCCCCAGCATTTT
TRBD1,NA,TRBJ2-7,TRBV15,CATRGTGDEQYF,TGTGCCACCAGAGGGACAGGGGACGAGCAGTACTTC
NA,NA,TRBJ1-2,TRBV10-3,CAISFDRDFYGYTF,TGTGCCATCAGTTTTGACCGGGACTTCTATGGCTACACCTTC
NA,once,TRBJ1-1,TRBV7-2,CASSLGIANTEAFF,TGTGCCAGCAGCTTAGGGATAGCGAACACTGAAGCTTTCTTT
NA,NA,TRBJ1-1,TRBV6-6,CAILPAEGRNTEAFF,TGTGCCATACTTCCGGCGGAGGGGCGGAACACTGAAGCTTTCTTT
TRBD1,NA,TRBJ1-1,TRBV19,CASRKDREYTEAFF,TGTGCCAGTAGAAAAGACAGGGAGTACACTGAAGCTTTCTTT